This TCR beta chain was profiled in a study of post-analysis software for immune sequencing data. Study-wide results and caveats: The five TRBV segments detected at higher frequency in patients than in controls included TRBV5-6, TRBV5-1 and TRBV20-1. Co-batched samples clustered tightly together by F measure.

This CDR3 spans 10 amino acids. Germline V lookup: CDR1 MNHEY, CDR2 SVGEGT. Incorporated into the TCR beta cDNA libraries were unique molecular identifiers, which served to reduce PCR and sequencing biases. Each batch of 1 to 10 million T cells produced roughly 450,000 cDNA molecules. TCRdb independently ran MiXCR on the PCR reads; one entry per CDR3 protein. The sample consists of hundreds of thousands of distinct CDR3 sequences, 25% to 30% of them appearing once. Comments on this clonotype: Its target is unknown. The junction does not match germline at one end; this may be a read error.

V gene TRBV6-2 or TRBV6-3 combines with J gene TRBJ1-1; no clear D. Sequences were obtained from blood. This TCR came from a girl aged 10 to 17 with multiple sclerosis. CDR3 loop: CDSGRTEAFF. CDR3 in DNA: TGTGACAGCGGTAGGACTGAAGCTTTCTTT.